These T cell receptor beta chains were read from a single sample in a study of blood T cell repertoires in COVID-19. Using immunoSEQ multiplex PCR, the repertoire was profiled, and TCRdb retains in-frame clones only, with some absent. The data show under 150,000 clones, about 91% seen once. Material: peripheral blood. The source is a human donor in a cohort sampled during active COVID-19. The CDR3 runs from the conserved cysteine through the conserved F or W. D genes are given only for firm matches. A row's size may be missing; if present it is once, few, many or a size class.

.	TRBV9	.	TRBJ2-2	CASSVGQLRVGGELFF	TGTGCCAGCAGCGTAGGACAACTGAGGGTCGGCGGGGAGCTGTTTTTT
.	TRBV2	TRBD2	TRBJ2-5	CASSEAHSGETQYF	TGTGCCAGCAGTGAAGCCCATAGCGGGGAGACCCAGTACTTC
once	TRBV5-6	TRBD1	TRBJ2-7	CASSLGQGMGEQYF	TGTGCCAGCAGCTTGGGACAGGGTATGGGAGAGCAGTACTTC
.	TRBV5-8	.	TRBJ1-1	CASSRQIEAFF	TGTGCCAGCAGCCGACAGATCGAAGCTTTCTTT
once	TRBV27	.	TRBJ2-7	CASSPLGGELGEQYF	TGTGCCAGCAGTCCCCTGGGGGGAGAGCTGGGAGAGCAGTACTTC
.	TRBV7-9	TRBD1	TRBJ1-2	CASSLGQGAQGYTF	TGTGCCAGCAGCTTAGGTCAGGGGGCGCAAGGCTACACCTTC
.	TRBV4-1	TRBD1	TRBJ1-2	CASSRDSEIYGYTF	TGCGCCAGCAGTCGGGACAGTGAGATTTATGGCTACACCTTC
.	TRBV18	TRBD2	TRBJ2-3	CASSPLAGSTDTQYF	TGTGCCAGCTCACCGTTAGCGGGCAGCACAGATACGCAGTATTTT
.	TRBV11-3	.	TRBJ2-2	CASSAWTGELFF	TGTGCCAGCTCCGCGTGGACCGGGGAGCTGTTTTTT
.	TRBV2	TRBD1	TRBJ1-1	CASSTRQGYTEAFF	TGTGCCAGCAGTACCCGACAGGGATACACTGAAGCTTTCTTT
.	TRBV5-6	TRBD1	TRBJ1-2	CASSLVGQGFGYTF	TGTGCCAGCAGCTTGGTGGGACAGGGGTTTGGCTACACCTTC
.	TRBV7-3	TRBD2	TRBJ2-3	CASSPTSGTSGGKVRYF	TGTGCCAGCAGCCCAACCTCCGGGACTAGCGGGGGTAAAGTACGGTATTTT
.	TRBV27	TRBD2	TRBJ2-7	CASSPTLASGEIGEQYF	TGTGCCAGCAGTCCCACCTTGGCTAGCGGGGAAATCGGCGAGCAGTACTTC
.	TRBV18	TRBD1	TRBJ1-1	CASSPGQGNTEAFF	TGTGCCAGCTCCCCAGGACAGGGGAACACTGAAGCTTTCTTT
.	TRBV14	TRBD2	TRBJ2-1	CASSQDGGEQFF	TGTGCCAGCAGCCAAGACGGGGGGGAGCAGTTCTTC
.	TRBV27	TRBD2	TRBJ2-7	CASSFRLAGTYEQYF	TGTGCCAGCAGTTTTCGGCTAGCGGGGACCTACGAGCAGTACTTC
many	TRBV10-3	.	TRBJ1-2	CAISDSNYGYTF	TGTGCCATCAGTGACAGTAACTATGGCTACACCTTC
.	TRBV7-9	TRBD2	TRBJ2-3	CASSSAGGKKPRDTQYF	TGTGCCAGCAGCTCGGCGGGGGGAAAAAAACCGAGGGATACGCAGTATTTT
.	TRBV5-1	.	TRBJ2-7	CASSLLTGFDEQYF	TGCGCCAGCAGCTTGTTAACAGGGTTCGACGAGCAGTACTTC
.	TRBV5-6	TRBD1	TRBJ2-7	CASSSGTGWYEQYF	TGTGCCAGCAGCTCAGGGACAGGTTGGTACGAGCAGTACTTC
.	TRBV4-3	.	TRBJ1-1	CASSQYDSNTEAFF	TGCGCCAGCAGCCAATACGACAGTAACACTGAAGCTTTCTTT
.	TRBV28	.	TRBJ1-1	CASSYTDTEAFF	TGTGCCAGCAGTTACACAGACACTGAAGCTTTCTTT
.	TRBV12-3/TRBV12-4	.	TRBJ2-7	CASSLQGSHEQYF	TGTGCCAGCAGCCTACAGGGTTCGCACGAGCAGTACTTC
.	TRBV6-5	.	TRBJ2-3	CASRDYYSSYTQYF	TGTGCCAGCAGAGACTACTATTCGAGTTATACGCAGTATTTT
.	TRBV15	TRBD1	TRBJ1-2	CATGQGGYGYTF	TGTGCCACCGGACAGGGAGGCTATGGCTACACCTTC
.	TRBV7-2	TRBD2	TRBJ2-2	CARRFGGGGPPTGELFF	TGTGCCCGCCGCTTCGGGGGCGGGGGGCCCCCCACCGGGGAGCTGTTTTTT
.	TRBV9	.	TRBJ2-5	CASSHRDYQETQYF	TGTGCCAGCAGTCACCGGGACTACCAAGAGACCCAGTACTTC
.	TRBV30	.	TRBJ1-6	CAWSLDSLSYNSPLHF	TGTGCCTGGAGTCTGGACAGTCTCTCCTATAATTCACCCCTCCACTTT
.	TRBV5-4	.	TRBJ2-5	CASSLGASPTSGDF	TGTGCCAGCAGCTTAGGTGCTAGCCCCACCTCCGGGGACTTC
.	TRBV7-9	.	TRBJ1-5	CASSGQGISSNQPQHF	TGTGCCAGCAGCGGGCAGGGGATAAGTAGCAATCAGCCCCAGCATTTT
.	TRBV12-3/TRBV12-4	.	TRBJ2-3	CASSLGTRDTQYF	TGTGCCAGCAGTTTAGGCACCAGGGATACGCAGTATTTT
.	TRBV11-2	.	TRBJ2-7	CASSFGPGLLPGTYEQYF	TGTGCCAGCAGCTTCGGTCCAGGTCTTCTCCCGGGGACCTACGAGCAGTACTTC
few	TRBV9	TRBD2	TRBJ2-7	CASSVEGTSSHEQYF	TGTGCCAGCAGCGTAGAGGGGACTAGCTCCCACGAGCAGTACTTC
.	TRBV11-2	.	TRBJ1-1	CASSLDPAGAWRTEAFF	TGTGCCAGCAGCTTAGATCCGGCCGGAGCTTGGAGAACTGAAGCTTTCTTT
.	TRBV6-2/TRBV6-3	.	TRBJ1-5	CASSQGSGQPQHF	TGTGCCAGCAGTCAGGGTAGTGGGCAGCCCCAGCATTTT
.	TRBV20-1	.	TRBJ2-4	CSAGDSNIQYF	TGCAGTGCCGGGGACTCCAACATTCAGTACTTC
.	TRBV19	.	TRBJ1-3	CASKTEGPGAIYF	TGTGCCAGTAAGACGGAGGGGCCCGGGGCCATATATTTT
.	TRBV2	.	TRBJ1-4	CASQLQGLNEKLFF	TGTGCCAGCCAGTTACAGGGTCTTAATGAAAAACTGTTTTTT
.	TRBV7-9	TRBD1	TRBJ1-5	CASSLAGTGYQPQHF	TGTGCCAGCAGCTTAGCCGGGACAGGGTATCAGCCCCAGCATTTT
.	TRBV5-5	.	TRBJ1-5	CASSFLPQGGFYSNQPQHF	TGTGCCAGCAGCTTTCTCCCCCAGGGTGGCTTTTATAGCAATCAGCCCCAGCATTTT
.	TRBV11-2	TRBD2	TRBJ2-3	CASSLAVSWGLDTDTQYF	TGTGCCAGCAGCTTAGCAGTTAGCTGGGGACTAGACACAGATACGCAGTATTTT
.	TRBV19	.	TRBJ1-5	CASSIDQVPNQPQHF	TGTGCCAGTAGTATAGATCAGGTCCCAAATCAGCCCCAGCATTTT
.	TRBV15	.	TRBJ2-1	CAPVAGAVRSNEQFF	TGTGCCCCGGTGGCAGGGGCCGTTCGGTCGAATGAGCAGTTCTTC
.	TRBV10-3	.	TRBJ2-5	CAISPGVGETQYF	TGTGCCATCAGTCCAGGGGTCGGGGAGACCCAGTACTTC
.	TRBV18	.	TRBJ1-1	CASSPQQQATEAFF	TGTGCCAGCTCACCACAACAGCAAGCCACTGAAGCTTTCTTT
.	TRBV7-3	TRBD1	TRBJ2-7	CASSFGQGDEQYF	TGTGCCAGCAGCTTTGGACAGGGAGACGAGCAGTACTTC
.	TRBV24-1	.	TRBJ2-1	CATSDRAGHNEQFF	TGTGCCACCAGTGATAGGGCGGGGCACAATGAGCAGTTCTTC
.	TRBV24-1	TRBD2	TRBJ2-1	CATSDQTSGGWREQFF	TGTGCCACCAGTGATCAGACTAGCGGGGGATGGAGGGAGCAGTTCTTC
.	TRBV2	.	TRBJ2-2	CASTSTPGIGELFF	TGTGCCAGCACCAGCACCCCGGGGATCGGGGAGCTGTTTTTT
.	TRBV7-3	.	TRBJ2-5	CASSPVGGSQETQYF	TGTGCCAGCAGCCCCGTTGGAGGGTCTCAAGAGACCCAGTACTTC
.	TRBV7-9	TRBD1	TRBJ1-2	CASSYTGTGVAIANYGYTF	TGTGCCAGCAGCTACACAGGGACAGGGGTAGCCATAGCTAACTATGGCTACACCTTC
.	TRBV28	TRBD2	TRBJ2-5	CASSWGRRTRQETQYF	TGTGCCAGCAGTTGGGGTCGGAGGACTAGACAAGAGACCCAGTACTTC
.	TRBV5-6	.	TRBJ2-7	CASSLAAGRPFEQYF	TGTGCCAGCAGCTTGGCTGCAGGGCGCCCCTTCGAGCAGTACTTC
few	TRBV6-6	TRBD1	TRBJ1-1	CASSPTGGFSFGNKAFF	TGTGCCAGCAGTCCTACAGGGGGCTTTTCATTTGGGAACAAAGCTTTCTTT
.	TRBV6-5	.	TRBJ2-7	CASSYSTAGTTYEQYF	TGTGCCAGCAGTTACTCCACAGCGGGGACAACCTACGAGCAGTACTTC
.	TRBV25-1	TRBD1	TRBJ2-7	CASSELGTGLEQYF	TGTGCCAGCAGTGAATTGGGGACAGGGTTAGAGCAGTACTTC
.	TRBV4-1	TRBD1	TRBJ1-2	CASSQERVGGGTPGYTF	TGCGCCAGCAGCCAAGAAAGGGTCGGAGGGGGCACACCTGGCTACACCTTC
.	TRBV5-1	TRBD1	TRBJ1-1	CASSLGTGELAFF	TGCGCCAGCAGCTTGGGGACAGGAGAATTGGCTTTCTTT
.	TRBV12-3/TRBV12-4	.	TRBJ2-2	CASRRQAGELFF	TGTGCCAGCAGGAGACAGGCCGGGGAGCTGTTTTTT